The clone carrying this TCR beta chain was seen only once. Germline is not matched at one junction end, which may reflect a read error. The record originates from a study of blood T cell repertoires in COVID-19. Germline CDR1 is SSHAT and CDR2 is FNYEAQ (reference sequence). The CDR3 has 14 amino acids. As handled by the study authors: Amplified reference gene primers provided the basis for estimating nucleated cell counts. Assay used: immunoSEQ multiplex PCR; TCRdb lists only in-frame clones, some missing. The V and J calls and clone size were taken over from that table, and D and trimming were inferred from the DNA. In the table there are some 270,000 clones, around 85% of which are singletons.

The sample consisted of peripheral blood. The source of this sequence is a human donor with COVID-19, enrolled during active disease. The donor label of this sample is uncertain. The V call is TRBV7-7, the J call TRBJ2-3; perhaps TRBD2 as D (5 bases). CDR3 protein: CASSLASETDTQYF. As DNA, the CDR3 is TGTGCTAGCAGCTTAGCGAGCGAAACAGATACGCAGTATTTT.